Each of the 9 T cell receptor beta chains below was sequenced from the same sample in a study of T cell responses to AZD1222 COVID-19 vaccine. TCRdb's copy holds only in-frame clones and misses some; the assay was immunoSEQ multiplex PCR. The profile covers about 110,000 clones, with approximately 86% appearing a single time and about 4.5% taken by the ten largest. Source: peripheral blood, taken on day 0 of AZD1222 vaccination. The receptors come from an adult in good health.

The V gene is TRBV7-9, the J gene TRBJ1-1; TRBD1 is a possible D gene (6 bases). The length of the CDR3 is 16 residues. Germline CDR1 is SEHNR and CDR2 is FQNEAQ (reference sequence). The germline V and J ends were trimmed by 0 bases and 11 bases, with 22 bases remaining between them. For the CDR3, the DNA is TGTGCCAGCAGCTTAGCCCCAAGAACCCATGGGGGGCCGGCTTTCTTT. Its translation: CASSLAPRTHGGPAFF.

This chain joins TRBV30 and TRBJ1-2; unclear D gene. Per the germline V gene, CDR1 is GTSNPN and CDR2 is SVGIG (reference sequence). The CDR3 loop spans 14 amino acids. Trimming shortened V by 0 bases and J by 4 bases, and 12 bases separated the two germline ends. CDR3 amino acids: CAWSVRGRSYGYTF. CDR3 sequence (DNA): TGTGCCTGGAGTGTAAGAGGGCGTAGCTATGGCTACACCTTC.

The chain joins TRBV19 to TRBJ1-4; the D is unclear. The V end was cut by 6 bases, the J end by 6 bases, with 11 bases between. The germline CDR1 and CDR2 sequences are LNHDA and SQIVND (reference sequence). The CDR3 sequence is 13 residues long. The CDR3 region is CASRTAVYEKLFF. CDR3 in DNA: TGTGCCAGTAGGACGGCGGTCTATGAAAAACTGTTTTTT.

The chain couples TRBV7-3 to TRBJ1-1; D may be TRBD1 (5 bases). V dropped 7 bases and J dropped 0 bases, with 12 bases sitting between them. Looked up from germline, CDR1 is SGHTA and CDR2 is FQGTGA. The CDR3 totals 14 residues. The CDR3: CASKTAGLNTEAFF. In nucleotides, the CDR3 is TGTGCCAGCAAAACGGCAGGGCTGAACACTGAAGCTTTCTTT.

The chain has TRBV4-2 and TRBJ1-6; D not certain. V was shortened by 4 bases and J by 9 bases, with 10 bases between the two germline ends. Germline V lookup: CDR1 LGHNA, CDR2 YNFKEQ. The CDR3 length is 13 residues. In nucleotides, the CDR3 is TGTGCCAGCAGCCGAGGGCGTATTTCACCCCTCCACTTT. This sequence encodes CASSRGRISPLHF.

In its sample, this clone was seen once. V is TRBV27 and J is TRBJ2-3; D is undetermined. Germline V gene sequence: CDR1 MNHEY, CDR2 SMNVEV (reference sequence). The V end lost 2 bases, the J end lost 1 base, and 1 base lay between the germline ends. CDR3 length: 12 amino acids. In DNA form, the CDR3 reads TGTGCCAGCAGTTTAGGCACAGATACGCAGTATTTT. Its protein product is CASSLGTDTQYF.

The chain has TRBV5-1 and TRBJ2-3; D is undetermined. The length of the CDR3 is 14 residues. The V and J ends lost 0 bases and 0 bases respectively, with 5 bases between them. CDR1 and CDR2 from the germline V gene are SGHRS and YFSETQ. The CDR3 coding sequence is TGCGCCAGCAGCTTGGCAGGAAGCACAGATACGCAGTATTTT. Translation gives CASSLAGSTDTQYF.

The genes are TRBV28 and TRBJ2-7, with a weak D call TRBD2 (6 bases). Trimming left V 5 bases short and J 3 bases short, with 17 bases between. This CDR3 is built from 15 residues. CDR1 and CDR2 from the germline V gene are MDHEN and SYDVKM. This CDR3 reads CASSPRGSGDYEQYF. CDR3 nucleotide sequence: TGTGCCAGCAGTCCCCGGGGTAGCGGAGACTACGAGCAGTACTTC.

This chain links TRBV18 with TRBJ1-2; 7 bases align to TRBD1. Germline assignment: CDR1 KGHSH and CDR2 LQKENI. The V segment lost 6 bases and the J segment 7 bases; nucleotides outside the gene matches: 14. The CDR3 runs to 15 residues. The CDR3 sequence is CASSDTTFRGSGYTF. CDR3 nucleotides: TGTGCCAGCTCTGACACCACGTTCAGGGGGTCTGGCTACACCTTC.